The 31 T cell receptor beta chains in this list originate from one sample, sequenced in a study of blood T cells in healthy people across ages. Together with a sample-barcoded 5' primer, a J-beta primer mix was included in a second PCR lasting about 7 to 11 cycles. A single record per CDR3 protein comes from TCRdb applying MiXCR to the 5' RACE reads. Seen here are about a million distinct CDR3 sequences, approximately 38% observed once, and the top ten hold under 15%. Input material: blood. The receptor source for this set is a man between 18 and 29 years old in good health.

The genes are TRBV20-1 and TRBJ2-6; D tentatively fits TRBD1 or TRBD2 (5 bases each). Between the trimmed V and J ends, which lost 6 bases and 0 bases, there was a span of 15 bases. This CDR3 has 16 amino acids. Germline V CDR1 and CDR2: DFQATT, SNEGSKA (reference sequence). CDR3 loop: CSARDGINSGANVLTF. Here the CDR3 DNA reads TGCAGTGCCAGGGACGGAATAAACTCTGGGGCCAACGTCCTGACTTTC.

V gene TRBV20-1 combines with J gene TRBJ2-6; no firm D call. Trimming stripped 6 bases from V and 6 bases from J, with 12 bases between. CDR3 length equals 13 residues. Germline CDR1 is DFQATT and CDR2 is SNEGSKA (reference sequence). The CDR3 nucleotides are TGCAGTGCCATACCCCATGCGGCCAACGTCCTGACTTTC. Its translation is CSAIPHAANVLTF.

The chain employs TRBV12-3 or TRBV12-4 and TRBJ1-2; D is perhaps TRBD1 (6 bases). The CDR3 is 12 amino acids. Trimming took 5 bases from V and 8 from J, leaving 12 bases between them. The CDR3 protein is CASSDHREGYTF. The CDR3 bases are TGTGCCAGCAGTGACCACAGGGAGGGCTACACCTTC.

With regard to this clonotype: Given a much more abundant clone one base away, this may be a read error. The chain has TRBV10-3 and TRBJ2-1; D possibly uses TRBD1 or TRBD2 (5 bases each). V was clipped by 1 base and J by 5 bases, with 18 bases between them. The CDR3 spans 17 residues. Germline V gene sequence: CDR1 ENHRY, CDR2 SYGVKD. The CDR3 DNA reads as TGTGCCATCAGTGAGTTGGGGACGGTTCTTGGGGACAATGAGCAGTTCTTC. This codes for CAISELGTVLGDNEQFF.

This chain's CDR3 is CSARLGTGDNSPLHF. CDR3 nucleotide sequence: TGCAGTGCCCGTTTGGGGACAGGGGATAATTCACCCCTCCACTTT. The chain recombines TRBV20-1 with TRBJ1-6, with 10 bases identical to TRBD1. The germline V gene encodes CDR1 DFQATT and CDR2 SNEGSKA (reference sequence). The CDR3 loop spans 15 amino acids. V gave up 6 bases and J gave up 5 bases; unmatched junction bases: 7.

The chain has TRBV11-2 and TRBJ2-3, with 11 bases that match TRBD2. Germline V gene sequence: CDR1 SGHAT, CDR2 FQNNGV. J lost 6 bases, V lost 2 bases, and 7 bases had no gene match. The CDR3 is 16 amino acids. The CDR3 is CASSLLASGGRDTQYF. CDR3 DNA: TGTGCCAGCAGCTTATTGGCTAGCGGGGGGCGGGATACGCAGTATTTT.

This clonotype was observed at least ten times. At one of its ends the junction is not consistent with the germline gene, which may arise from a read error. The CDR3 sequence: CASSLALGNTEAFF. CDR3 nucleotides: TGTGCCAGCAGCTTAGCCCTCGGGAACACTGAAGCTTTCTTT. This rearrangement joins TRBV5-1 to TRBJ1-1, with D unclear. Germline CDR1 reads SGHRS; CDR2 reads YFSETQ. The CDR3 spans 14 residues.

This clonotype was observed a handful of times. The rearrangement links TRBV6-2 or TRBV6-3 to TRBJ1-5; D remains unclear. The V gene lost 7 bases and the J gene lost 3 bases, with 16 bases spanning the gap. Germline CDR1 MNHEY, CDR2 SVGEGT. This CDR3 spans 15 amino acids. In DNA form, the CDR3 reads TGTGCCAGCAATATATCCCCCAGGCACAATCAGCCCCAGCATTTT. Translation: CASNISPRHNQPQHF.

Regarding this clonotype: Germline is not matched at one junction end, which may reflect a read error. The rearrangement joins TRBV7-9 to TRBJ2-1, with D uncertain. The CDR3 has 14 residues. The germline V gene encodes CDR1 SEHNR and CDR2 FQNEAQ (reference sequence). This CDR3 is CASSLGSTYSEQFF. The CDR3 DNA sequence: TGTGCCAGCAGCTTAGGGTCCACCTACAGTGAGCAGTTCTTC.

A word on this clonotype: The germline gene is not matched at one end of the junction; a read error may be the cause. CDR3 in DNA: TGTGCCGGCAGTTTAGGAGGGACTGTGAGAGGCAATCAGCCCCAGCATTTT. Its protein is CAGSLGGTVRGNQPQHF. The chain links TRBV12-3 or TRBV12-4 to TRBJ1-5, with D possibly being TRBD1 (5 bases). This CDR3 contains 17 residues.

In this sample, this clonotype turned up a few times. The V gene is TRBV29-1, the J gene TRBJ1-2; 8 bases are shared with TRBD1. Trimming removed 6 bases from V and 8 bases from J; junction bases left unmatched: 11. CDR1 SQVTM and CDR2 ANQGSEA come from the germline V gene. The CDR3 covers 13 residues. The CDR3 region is CSVETGTGAGYTF. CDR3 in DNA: TGCAGCGTGGAAACCGGGACAGGAGCCGGCTACACCTTC.

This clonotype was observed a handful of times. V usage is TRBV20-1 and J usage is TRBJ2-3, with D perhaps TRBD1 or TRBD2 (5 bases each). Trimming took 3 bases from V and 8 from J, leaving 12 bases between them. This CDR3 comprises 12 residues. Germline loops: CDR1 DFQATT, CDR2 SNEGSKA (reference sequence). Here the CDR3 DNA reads TGCAGTGCTAGTAGAACCGGGACTACGCAGTATTTT. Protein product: CSASRTGTTQYF.

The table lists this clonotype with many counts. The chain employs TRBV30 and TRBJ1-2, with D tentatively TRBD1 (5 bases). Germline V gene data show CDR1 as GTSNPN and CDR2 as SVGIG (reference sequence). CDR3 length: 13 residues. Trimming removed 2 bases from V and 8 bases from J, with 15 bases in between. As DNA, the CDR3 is TGTGCCTGGAGTCCATCGAGACAGACCGGCTACACCTTC. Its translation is CAWSPSRQTGYTF.

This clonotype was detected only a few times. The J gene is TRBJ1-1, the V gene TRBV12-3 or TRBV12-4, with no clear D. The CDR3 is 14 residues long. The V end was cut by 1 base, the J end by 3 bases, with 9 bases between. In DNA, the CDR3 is TGTGCCAGCAGTTTAGAGGAATTCGACACTGAAGCTTTCTTT. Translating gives CASSLEEFDTEAFF.

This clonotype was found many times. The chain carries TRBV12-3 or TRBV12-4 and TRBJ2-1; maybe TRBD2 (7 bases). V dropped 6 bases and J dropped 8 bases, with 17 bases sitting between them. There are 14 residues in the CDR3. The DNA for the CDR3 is TGTGCCAGCAGGCCCAAATCGGGGGGCCATGAGCAGTTCTTC. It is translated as CASRPKSGGHEQFF.

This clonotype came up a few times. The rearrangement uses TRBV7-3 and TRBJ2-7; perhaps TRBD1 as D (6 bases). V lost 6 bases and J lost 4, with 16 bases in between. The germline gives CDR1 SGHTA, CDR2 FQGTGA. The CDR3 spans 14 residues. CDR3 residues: CASSSVGAGYEQYF. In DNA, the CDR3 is TGTGCCAGCAGTTCGGTGGGGGCCGGTTACGAGCAGTACTTC.

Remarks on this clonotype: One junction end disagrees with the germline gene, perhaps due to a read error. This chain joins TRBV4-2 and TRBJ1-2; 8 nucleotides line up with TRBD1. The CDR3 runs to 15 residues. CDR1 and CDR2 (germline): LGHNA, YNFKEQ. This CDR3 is CASSSPGQAPYDYTF. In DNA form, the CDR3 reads TGTGCCAGCAGCTCACCGGGACAGGCTCCTTATGACTACACCTTC.

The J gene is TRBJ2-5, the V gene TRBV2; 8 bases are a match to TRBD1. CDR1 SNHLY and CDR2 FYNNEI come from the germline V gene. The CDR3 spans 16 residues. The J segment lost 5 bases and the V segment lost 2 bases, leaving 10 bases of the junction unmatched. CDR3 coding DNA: TGTGCCAGCAGTGAATACGTGGCAGGGGGCCGCGAGACCCAGTACTTC. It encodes CASSEYVAGGRETQYF.

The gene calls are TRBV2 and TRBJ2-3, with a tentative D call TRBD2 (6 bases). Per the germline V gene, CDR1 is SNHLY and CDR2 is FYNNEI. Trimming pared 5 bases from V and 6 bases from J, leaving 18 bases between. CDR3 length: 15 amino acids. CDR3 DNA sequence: TGTGCCAGCAGTCCGGGGAGCCGGGGGTTGGATACGCAGTATTTT. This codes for CASSPGSRGLDTQYF.

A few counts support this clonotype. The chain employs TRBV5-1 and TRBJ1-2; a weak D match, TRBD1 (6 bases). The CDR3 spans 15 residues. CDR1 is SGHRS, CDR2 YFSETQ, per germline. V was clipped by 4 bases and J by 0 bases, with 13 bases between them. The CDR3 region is CASSGSQGSNYGYTF. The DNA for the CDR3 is TGCGCCAGCAGCGGATCACAGGGCTCTAACTATGGCTACACCTTC.

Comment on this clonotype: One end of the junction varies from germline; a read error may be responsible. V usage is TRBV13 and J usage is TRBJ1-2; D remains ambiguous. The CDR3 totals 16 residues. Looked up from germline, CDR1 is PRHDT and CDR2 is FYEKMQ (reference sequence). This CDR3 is CVSSSRYLTDNYGYTF. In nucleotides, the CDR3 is TGTGTCAGCAGCTCCCGATACCTTACAGACAACTATGGCTACACCTTC.

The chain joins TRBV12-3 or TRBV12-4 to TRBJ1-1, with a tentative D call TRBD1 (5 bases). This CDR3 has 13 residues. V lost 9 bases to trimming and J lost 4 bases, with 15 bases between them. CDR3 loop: CASGGGGTTEAFF. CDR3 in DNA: TGTGCCAGTGGGGGGGGAGGTACCACTGAAGCTTTCTTT.

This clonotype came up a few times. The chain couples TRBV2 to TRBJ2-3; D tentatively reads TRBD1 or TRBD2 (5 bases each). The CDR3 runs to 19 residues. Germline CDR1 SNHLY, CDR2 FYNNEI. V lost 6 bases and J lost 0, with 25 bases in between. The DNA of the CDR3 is TGTGCCAGCAGCCAGTTAACGGGGACCACAAAATCTAGCACAGATACGCAGTATTTT. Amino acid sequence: CASSQLTGTTKSSTDTQYF.

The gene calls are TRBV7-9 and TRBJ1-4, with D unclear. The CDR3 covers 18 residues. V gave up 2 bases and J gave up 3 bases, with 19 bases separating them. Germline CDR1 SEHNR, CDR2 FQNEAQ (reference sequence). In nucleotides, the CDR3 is TGTGCCAGCAGCTTAATGGATTTACAAGAAGTAGCTAATGAAAAACTGTTTTTT. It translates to CASSLMDLQEVANEKLFF.

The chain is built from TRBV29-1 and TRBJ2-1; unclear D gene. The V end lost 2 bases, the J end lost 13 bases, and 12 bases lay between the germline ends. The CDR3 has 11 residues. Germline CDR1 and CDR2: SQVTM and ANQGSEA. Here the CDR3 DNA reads TGCAGCGTTGAACGAGGCGAAACCCAGTTCTTC. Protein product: CSVERGETQFF.

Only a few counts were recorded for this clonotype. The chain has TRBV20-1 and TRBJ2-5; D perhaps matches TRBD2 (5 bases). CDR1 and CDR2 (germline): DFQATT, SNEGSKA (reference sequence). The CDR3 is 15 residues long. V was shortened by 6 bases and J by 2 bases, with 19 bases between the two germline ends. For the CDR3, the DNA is TGCAGTGCGACCCTACCCTACCGGGGACAAGAGACCCAGTACTTC. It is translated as CSATLPYRGQETQYF.

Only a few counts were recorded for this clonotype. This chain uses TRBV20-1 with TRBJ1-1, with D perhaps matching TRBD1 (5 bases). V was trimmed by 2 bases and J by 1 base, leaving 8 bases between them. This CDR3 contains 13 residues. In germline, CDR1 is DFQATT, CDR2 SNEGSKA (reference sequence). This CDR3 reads CSARKQGNTEAFF. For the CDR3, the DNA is TGCAGTGCTAGAAAGCAGGGGAACACTGAAGCTTTCTTT.

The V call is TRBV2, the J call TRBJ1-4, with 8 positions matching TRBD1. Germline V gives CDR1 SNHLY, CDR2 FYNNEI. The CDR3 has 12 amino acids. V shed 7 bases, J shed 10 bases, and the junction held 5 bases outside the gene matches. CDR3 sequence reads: CASNGQGAKLFF. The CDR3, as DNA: TGTGCCAGCAACGGGCAGGGGGCAAAACTGTTTTTT. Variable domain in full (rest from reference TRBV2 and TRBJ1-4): EPEVTQTPSHQVTQMGQEVILRCVPISNHLYFYWYRQILGQKVEFLVSFYNNEISEKSEIFDDQFSVERPDGSNFTLKIRSTKLEDSAMYFCASNGQGAKLFFGSGTQLSVL.

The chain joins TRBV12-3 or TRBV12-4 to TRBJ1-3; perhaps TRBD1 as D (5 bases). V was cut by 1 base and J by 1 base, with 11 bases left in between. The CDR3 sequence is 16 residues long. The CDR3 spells CASSLGRARSGNTIYF. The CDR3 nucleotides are TGTGCCAGCAGTTTAGGCAGGGCGCGATCTGGAAACACCATATATTTT.

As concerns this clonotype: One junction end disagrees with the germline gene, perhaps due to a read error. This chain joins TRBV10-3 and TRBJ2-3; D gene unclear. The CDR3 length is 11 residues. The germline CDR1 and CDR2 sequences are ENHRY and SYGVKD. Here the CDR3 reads CATASRDTQYF. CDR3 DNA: TGTGCCACCGCCTCCAGAGATACGCAGTATTTC.

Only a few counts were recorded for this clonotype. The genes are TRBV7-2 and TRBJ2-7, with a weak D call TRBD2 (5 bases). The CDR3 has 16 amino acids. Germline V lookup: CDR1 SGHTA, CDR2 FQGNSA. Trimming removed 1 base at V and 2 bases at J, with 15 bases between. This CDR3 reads CASSLVRAGITYEQYF. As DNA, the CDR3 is TGTGCCAGCAGCTTAGTACGGGCGGGTATCACCTACGAGCAGTACTTC.